This is a list of T cell receptor beta chains from one sample in a study of T cell responses to AZD1222 COVID-19 vaccine. This table comes from immunoSEQ multiplex PCR, and its TCRdb copy is limited to in-frame clones, with some not included. The sample has 84,000 or so clones, around nine tenths seen once. This specimen consisted of peripheral blood, obtained on day 0 of AZD1222 vaccination. Source of these receptors: an adult in good health. CDR3s include the opening cysteine and the closing phenylalanine or tryptophan. Each record gives: clone size, V gene, D gene, J gene, CDR3 DNA, CDR3 protein. D genes are given only for firm matches. Size values are once, few and many counts, or a class for expanded clones, and some rows have none.

clone size: .
V gene: TRBV28
D gene: .
J gene: TRBJ1-2
CDR3 DNA: TGTGCCAGCAGCCTCATAGGAAGTGGCTACACCTTC
CDR3 protein: CASSLIGSGYTF

clone size: .
V gene: TRBV6-5
D gene: TRBD2
J gene: TRBJ2-1
CDR3 DNA: TGTGCCAGCATCTCGGGACTAGCGGGAGTCAATGAGCAGTTCTTC
CDR3 protein: CASISGLAGVNEQFF

clone size: .
V gene: TRBV28
D gene: .
J gene: TRBJ1-5
CDR3 DNA: TGTGCCAGCAGTCCCCTGGGGGGGATCCAGCCCCAGCATTTT
CDR3 protein: CASSPLGGIQPQHF

clone size: .
V gene: TRBV5-1
D gene: .
J gene: TRBJ2-3
CDR3 DNA: TGCGCCAGCAGCTTGGGTAGCGATACGCAGTATTTT
CDR3 protein: CASSLGSDTQYF

clone size: .
V gene: TRBV28
D gene: .
J gene: TRBJ2-7
CDR3 DNA: TGTGCCAGCAGTTTCACGGTCTACGAGCAGTACTTC
CDR3 protein: CASSFTVYEQYF

clone size: once
V gene: TRBV19
D gene: .
J gene: TRBJ1-2
CDR3 DNA: TGTGCCAGTAGTATAGCCCGGGCGGGCTACACCTTC
CDR3 protein: CASSIARAGYTF

clone size: .
V gene: TRBV6-2/TRBV6-3
D gene: .
J gene: TRBJ1-4
CDR3 DNA: TGTGCCAGCAGTTACCCGGCGGTTGAAAAACTGTTTTTT
CDR3 protein: CASSYPAVEKLFF

clone size: .
V gene: TRBV11-2
D gene: TRBD1
J gene: TRBJ2-2
CDR3 DNA: TGTGCCAGCTACCCTAGGGGGCGTCTGAACACCGGGGAGCTGTTTTTT
CDR3 protein: CASYPRGRLNTGELFF

clone size: .
V gene: TRBV7-9
D gene: .
J gene: TRBJ2-3
CDR3 DNA: TGTGCCAGCAGCTTCACATCCTTAGGGGCAGATACGCAGTATTTT
CDR3 protein: CASSFTSLGADTQYF

clone size: .
V gene: TRBV11-2
D gene: .
J gene: TRBJ2-7
CDR3 DNA: TGTGCCAGCATTCAGGGAGGGGGGCGATACGAGCAGTACTTC
CDR3 protein: CASIQGGGRYEQYF

clone size: .
V gene: TRBV30
D gene: .
J gene: TRBJ1-2
CDR3 DNA: TGTGCCTGGACTCTCATGAAGGGTTTAAGTGGCTACACCTTC
CDR3 protein: CAWTLMKGLSGYTF

clone size: .
V gene: TRBV11-2
D gene: .
J gene: TRBJ2-3
CDR3 DNA: TGTGCCAGCAGCTTAGTATCCGGCACAGATACGCAGTATTTT
CDR3 protein: CASSLVSGTDTQYF

clone size: .
V gene: TRBV6-4
D gene: TRBD2
J gene: TRBJ2-1
CDR3 DNA: TGTGCCAGCAGTGAGGGCGGGGGGGGAGTCGATGAGCAGTTCTTC
CDR3 protein: CASSEGGGGVDEQFF

clone size: .
V gene: TRBV10-2
D gene: .
J gene: TRBJ2-1
CDR3 DNA: TGCGCCAGCTTGGACAGCAACTCCTACAATGAGCAGTTCTTC
CDR3 protein: CASLDSNSYNEQFF

clone size: .
V gene: TRBV7-9
D gene: TRBD2
J gene: TRBJ2-7
CDR3 DNA: TGTGCCAGCAGCGAAGGGTCTAGCGGAGCCTTGGAGTACGGCGAGCAGTACTTC
CDR3 protein: CASSEGSSGALEYGEQYF

clone size: .
V gene: TRBV24-1
D gene: .
J gene: TRBJ2-7
CDR3 DNA: TGTGCCACCAGTGAGCACGGTTCGGCGAAGATTTACGAGCAGTACTTC
CDR3 protein: CATSEHGSAKIYEQYF

clone size: .
V gene: TRBV7-2
D gene: .
J gene: TRBJ1-2
CDR3 DNA: TGTGCCAGCAGCTTAGGCCTAAGGGGGAACTATGGCTACACCTTC
CDR3 protein: CASSLGLRGNYGYTF

clone size: .
V gene: TRBV18
D gene: .
J gene: TRBJ2-3
CDR3 DNA: TGTGCCAGCTCACCCCCGGCAGGGAGGTCCACAGATACGCAGTATTTT
CDR3 protein: CASSPPAGRSTDTQYF

clone size: .
V gene: TRBV6-5
D gene: TRBD1
J gene: TRBJ2-1
CDR3 DNA: TGTGCCAGCAGTTACGGCCGGGACAGGGTCGACAATGAGCAGTTCTTC
CDR3 protein: CASSYGRDRVDNEQFF

clone size: .
V gene: TRBV7-9
D gene: .
J gene: TRBJ2-1
CDR3 DNA: TGTGCCAGCAGGTTAACCTGGGACTTGCACAATGAGCAGTTCTTC
CDR3 protein: CASRLTWDLHNEQFF

clone size: .
V gene: TRBV19
D gene: .
J gene: TRBJ1-4
CDR3 DNA: TGTGCCAGTAGGGAGGGATCGGGCACTAATGAAAAACTGTTTTTT
CDR3 protein: CASREGSGTNEKLFF

clone size: .
V gene: TRBV29-1
D gene: TRBD1
J gene: TRBJ1-2
CDR3 DNA: TGCAGCGCCGGACAGGGTTTGGACTATGGCTACACCTTC
CDR3 protein: CSAGQGLDYGYTF

clone size: .
V gene: TRBV7-6
D gene: .
J gene: TRBJ2-3
CDR3 DNA: TGTGCCAGCAGCTCCGCGCGCGGTCACCAGGACACAGATACGCAGTATTTT
CDR3 protein: CASSSARGHQDTDTQYF

clone size: few
V gene: TRBV6-1
D gene: .
J gene: TRBJ1-5
CDR3 DNA: TGTGCCAGCAGTGAATTTGTCAGAGATCAGCCCCAGCATTTT
CDR3 protein: CASSEFVRDQPQHF

clone size: .
V gene: TRBV30
D gene: .
J gene: TRBJ1-4
CDR3 DNA: TGTGCCTGGAATACCAGGTGGGGTGAAAAACTGTTTTTT
CDR3 protein: CAWNTRWGEKLFF

clone size: .
V gene: TRBV5-4
D gene: .
J gene: TRBJ1-2
CDR3 DNA: TGTGCCAGCAGCTTGTCCGGGGGCGCCGACTATGGCTACACCTTC
CDR3 protein: CASSLSGGADYGYTF

clone size: .
V gene: TRBV3-1/TRBV3-2
D gene: .
J gene: TRBJ2-4
CDR3 DNA: TGTGCCAGCAGCCCGACTGTCTTAGCCAAAAACATTCAGTACTTC
CDR3 protein: CASSPTVLAKNIQYF

clone size: .
V gene: TRBV7-9
D gene: TRBD1
J gene: TRBJ1-1
CDR3 DNA: TGTGCCAGCAGCTTAGTGGGACAGGGGAACACTGAAGCTTTCTTT
CDR3 protein: CASSLVGQGNTEAFF

clone size: once
V gene: TRBV6-5
D gene: .
J gene: TRBJ1-1
CDR3 DNA: TGTGCCAGCAGACCCCCCAAAGAAGCTTTCTTT
CDR3 protein: CASRPPKEAFF

clone size: .
V gene: TRBV7-3
D gene: .
J gene: TRBJ2-2
CDR3 DNA: TGTGCCAGCAGCTCTCGACCCCGGGCCGGGGAGCTGTTTTTT
CDR3 protein: CASSSRPRAGELFF

clone size: .
V gene: TRBV25-1
D gene: .
J gene: TRBJ2-7
CDR3 DNA: TGTGCCAGCAGTGAACAAGGGGAGTCCTACGAGCAGTACTTC
CDR3 protein: CASSEQGESYEQYF

clone size: .
V gene: TRBV7-9
D gene: .
J gene: TRBJ2-1
CDR3 DNA: TGTGCCAGCAGCTTATTGTCCCATGAGCAGTTCTTC
CDR3 protein: CASSLLSHEQFF

clone size: .
V gene: TRBV28
D gene: .
J gene: TRBJ1-5
CDR3 DNA: TGTGCCAGCAGCTACTATAACTCGAATCAGCCCCAGCATTTT
CDR3 protein: CASSYYNSNQPQHF

clone size: .
V gene: TRBV4-1
D gene: .
J gene: TRBJ2-7
CDR3 DNA: TGCGCCAGCAGCCAAGATTTGCCGGGAAGCTACGAGCAGTACTTC
CDR3 protein: CASSQDLPGSYEQYF

clone size: .
V gene: TRBV28
D gene: .
J gene: TRBJ1-5
CDR3 DNA: TGTGCCAGCAGTGCGGCGGTCGGTGTTCAGCCCCAGCATTTT
CDR3 protein: CASSAAVGVQPQHF

clone size: .
V gene: TRBV5-1
D gene: .
J gene: TRBJ1-1
CDR3 DNA: TGCGCCAGCAGCTTGGCCAACTTGGGCAAGAACGCTGAAGCTTTCTTT
CDR3 protein: CASSLANLGKNAEAFF

clone size: .
V gene: TRBV5-1
D gene: TRBD1
J gene: TRBJ1-3
CDR3 DNA: TGCGCCAGCAGCTTGAATCCGGGACAGGGAATCTCTGGAAACACCATATATTTT
CDR3 protein: CASSLNPGQGISGNTIYF

clone size: .
V gene: TRBV7-9
D gene: .
J gene: TRBJ1-2
CDR3 DNA: TGTGCCAGCAGCTTACCCCCCGCCACGGGCTATGGCTACACCTTC
CDR3 protein: CASSLPPATGYGYTF

clone size: once
V gene: TRBV6-4
D gene: .
J gene: TRBJ2-3
CDR3 DNA: TGTGCCAGCAGTGACTCGAGCAGGGAATCAGATACGCAGTATTTT
CDR3 protein: CASSDSSRESDTQYF